These 13 T cell receptor beta chains originate from one sample sequenced in a study of spatial heterogeneity in lung cancer. Time point specified: sample taken at primary tumor resection. No cell sorting; template was whole RNA from tumor, lung tissue or PBMC. TCRdb reanalysed the 5' RACE reads using MiXCR and keeps one entry per CDR3 protein. The sample consists of more than 1,500 distinct CDR3 sequences, about 25% of them appearing once. The starting material was PBMCs, obtained at surgery. The receptors shown here come from a male donor with early-stage non-small cell lung cancer.

The chain has TRBV18 and TRBJ2-7, with 12 positions matching TRBD2. Trimming took 4 bases from V and 6 from J; bases not matched to a gene: 7. The CDR3 extends over 15 amino acids. The V gene's germline CDR1 is KGHSH and CDR2 LQKENI. The CDR3 reads CASSLPGLAGSEQYF. CDR3 nucleotide sequence: TGTGCCAGCTCACTCCCCGGACTAGCGGGAAGCGAGCAGTACTTC.

V is TRBV19 and J is TRBJ2-5; maybe TRBD1 (6 bases). This CDR3 has 13 residues. Germline lookup yields CDR1 LNHDA and CDR2 SQIVND (reference sequence). The V end was cut by 10 bases, the J end by 1 base, with 13 bases between. CDR3 bases: TGTGCCACCACCGACAGGATCCAAGAGACCCAGTACTTC. This sequence encodes CATTDRIQETQYF.

The rearrangement uses TRBV19 and TRBJ1-4; possibly TRBD1 for D (6 bases). Trimming left V 4 bases short and J 2 bases short, with 11 bases between. CDR1 is LNHDA and CDR2 is SQIVND in the germline V gene (reference sequence). The CDR3 is 15 amino acids. CDR3 protein: CASSTPGHTNEKLFF. CDR3 bases: TGTGCCAGTAGTACCCCGGGACATACTAATGAAAAACTGTTTTTT. The full variable domain, completed using reference TRBV19 and TRBJ1-4, is DGGITQSPKYLFRKEGQNVTLSCEQNLNHDAMYWYRQDPGQGLRLIYYSQIVNDFQKGDIAEGYSVSREKKESFPLTVTSAQKNPTAFYLCASSTPGHTNEKLFFGSGTQLSVL.

The chain has TRBV20-1 and TRBJ2-7; no definite D call. The CDR3 is made up of 14 amino acids. Germline V lookup: CDR1 DFQATT, CDR2 SNEGSKA (reference sequence). Trimming took 3 bases from V and 0 from J, leaving 12 bases between them. CDR3 nucleotide sequence: TGCAGTGCTAGGTTGCGGTTGGGCTCCTACGAGCAGTACTTC. It encodes CSARLRLGSYEQYF.

This clonotype is judged medium-sized. This rearrangement joins TRBV12-3 or TRBV12-4 to TRBJ2-3, with D tentatively TRBD2 (5 bases). Trimming removed 6 bases from V and 0 bases from J, with 16 bases in between. The CDR3 has 16 residues. This CDR3 reads CASSPGIGRSTDTQYF. The CDR3 coding sequence is TGTGCCAGCAGCCCGGGGATTGGCAGGAGCACAGATACGCAGTATTTT.

By sample share, this clonotype is medium-sized. The rearrangement links TRBV6-5 to TRBJ2-7, with a tentative D call TRBD2 (6 bases). This CDR3 has 15 residues. V was cut by 6 bases and J by 2 bases, with 17 bases left in between. Germline V gives CDR1 MNHEY, CDR2 SVGAGI. The CDR3 DNA follows: TGTGCCAGCAGACCTTTCTTGGAGGGTGCCTACGAGCAGTACTTC. This gives the protein CASRPFLEGAYEQYF.

Many counts were recorded for this clonotype. The V call is TRBV28, the J call TRBJ1-6; D uncertain. The CDR3 loop spans 15 amino acids. Germline values: CDR1 MDHEN, CDR2 SYDVKM. V dropped 5 bases and J dropped 5 bases, with 13 bases sitting between them. CDR3 protein: CASSAPTGNNSPLHF. The CDR3, as DNA: TGTGCCAGCAGTGCGCCGACGGGGAATAATTCACCCCTCCACTTT.

This clonotype was counted ten times or more. The chain combines TRBV6-2 or TRBV6-3 with TRBJ2-5, with 7 bases matching TRBD2. The V gene end was trimmed by 8 bases and the J gene end by 5 bases; junction bases not matched to a gene: 11. This CDR3 has 14 amino acids. Per the germline V gene, CDR1 is MNHEY and CDR2 is SVGEGT. CDR3 amino acids: CASQDGGGRETQYF. The CDR3 bases are TGTGCCAGCCAGGATGGGGGGGGAAGGGAGACCCAGTACTTC.

This clonotype is medium-sized in the sample. The chain is built from TRBV18 and TRBJ1-1; possible D gene TRBD1, 5 bases. This CDR3 has 15 amino acids. Between the trimmed V and J ends, which lost 0 bases and 3 bases, there was a span of 11 bases. From germline, CDR1 is KGHSH and CDR2 LQKENI. The CDR3 bases are TGTGCCAGCTCACCACCGTGGGGGGGTGACACTGAAGCTTTCTTT. Encoded protein: CASSPPWGGDTEAFF. Full variable domain (rest looked up from reference TRBV18 and TRBJ1-1): NAGVMQNPRHLVRRRGQEARLRCSPMKGHSHVYWYRQLPEEGLKFMVYLQKENIIDESGMPKERFSAEFPKEGPSILRIQQVVRGDSAAYFCASSPPWGGDTEAFFGQGTRLTVV.

This clonotype occurred a few times. V usage is TRBV24-1 and J usage is TRBJ2-5; D is unresolved. The CDR3 is 14 residues long. V shed 3 bases and J shed 2 bases, with 9 bases lying between them. The germline CDR1 and CDR2 sequences are KGHDR and SFDVKD. The CDR3 nucleotides read TGTGCCACCAGTGATCCGATGACTCAAGAGACCCAGTACTTC. Encoded protein: CATSDPMTQETQYF.

The chain is built from TRBV28 and TRBJ1-5; perhaps TRBD1 as D (5 bases). Germline assignment: CDR1 MDHEN and CDR2 SYDVKM. Trimming removed 6 bases at V and 4 bases at J, with 10 bases between. CDR3 size: 13 residues. The CDR3 spells CASRLQVNQPQHF. The CDR3 coding sequence is TGTGCCAGCAGGCTACAGGTTAATCAGCCCCAGCATTTT.

As concerns this clonotype: A read error may produce the germline difference seen at one junction end. The V gene is TRBV7-8, the J gene TRBJ2-5; the D call may be TRBD1 or TRBD2 (5 bases each). Germline V gene data show CDR1 as SGHVS and CDR2 as FQNEAQ. CDR3 length: 15 residues. The CDR3 DNA follows: TGTGTCAGCAGCTTAGGGGCGGGTCGCCAAGAGACCCAGTACTTC. It is translated as CVSSLGAGRQETQYF.

About this clonotype itself: One junction end does not reproduce the germline sequence, and a read error may be involved. This sequence joins TRBV27 and TRBJ2-1; D is perhaps TRBD1 (5 bases). Per the germline V gene, CDR1 is MNHEY and CDR2 is SMNVEV (reference sequence). This CDR3 contains 13 residues. CDR3 DNA: TGTGTCAGCACCCCCCCAGGGTTAAATGAGCAGTTCTTC. Translation: CVSTPPGLNEQFF.